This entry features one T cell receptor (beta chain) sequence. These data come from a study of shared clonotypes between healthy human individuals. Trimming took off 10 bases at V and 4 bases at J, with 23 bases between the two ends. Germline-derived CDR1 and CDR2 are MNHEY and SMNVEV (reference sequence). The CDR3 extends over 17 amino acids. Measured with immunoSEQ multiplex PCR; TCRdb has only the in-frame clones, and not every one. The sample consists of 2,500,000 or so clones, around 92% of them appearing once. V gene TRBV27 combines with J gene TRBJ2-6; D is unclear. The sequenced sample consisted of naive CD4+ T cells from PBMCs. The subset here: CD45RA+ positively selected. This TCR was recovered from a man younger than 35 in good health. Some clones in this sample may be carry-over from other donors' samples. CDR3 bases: TGTGCCACACGAGAGGCCCCCAACTCTGGGGGGGCCAACGTCCTGACTTTC. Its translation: CATREAPNSGGANVLTF.